What follows describes a single T cell receptor (beta chain). The target antigen is unknown. A junction end diverges from the germline sequence, so it may reflect a read error. The data were taken from a study of tumor and adjacent non-tumor tissue in lung cancer. Study information: Each sample yielded around 4.2 million productive TCRbeta reads on average.

A modified ARM-PCR protocol with three rounds of nested PCR amplified TCRbeta. From the multiplex PCR reads, TCRdb called clonotypes with MiXCR, one entry per CDR3 protein. This table has approximately 86,000 distinct CDR3 sequences, approximately 72% appearing once. This sample's RNA came from whole unsorted tissue. Donors were chemotherapy-naive, newly diagnosed lung cancer surgical patients in China, August–November 2014. Regarding the study as a whole: TCR diversity was significantly greater in tumor than normal lung tissue. Top 100 clones took a larger repertoire share in normal lung.

The sequenced sample consisted of lung tumor tissue. The sequence came from a middle-aged woman with non-small cell lung cancer.

The CDR3 protein is CVSCPGTNGGKGVQYF. The DNA of the CDR3 is TGTGTCAGCTGCCCGGGGACTAACGGGGGGAAGGGCGTTCAGTACTTC. The rearrangement links TRBV11-2 to TRBJ2-4, with 7 nucleotides matching TRBD2. Germline values: CDR1 SGHAT, CDR2 FQNNGV. The CDR3 covers 16 residues. The full variable domain, completed using reference TRBV11-2 and TRBJ2-4, is EAGVAQSPRYKIIEKRQSVAFWCNPISGHATLYWYQQILGQGPKLLIQFQNNGVVDDSQLPKDRFSAERLKGVDSTLKIQPAKLEDSAVYLCVSCPGTNGGKGVQYFGAGTRLSVL.